This T cell receptor (beta chain) was found in a study of shared clonotypes between healthy human individuals. Across the study: Each donor's CD4 naive and CD4 memory cells filled three plates apiece, CD8 naive two, and CD8 memory one.

Study-level points and caveats: Lower generation probabilities were found for non-shared clonotypes than for those shared by all four donors.

Turning to this clone: What it binds is not known.

Positive CCR7 selection of CD45RO-negative cells yielded the naive CD8 cells, and terminally differentiated effector memory CD45RA+ cells were excluded. The method was immunoSEQ multiplex PCR; TCRdb's version includes in-frame clones alone and lacks a portion of them. The data show millions of clones, roughly 91% seen once. This CDR3 has 16 residues. The V end lost 0 bases, the J end lost 2 bases, and 12 bases lay between the germline ends. Germline V lookup: CDR1 LGHNA, CDR2 YSLEER. The origin of this receptor is a young man in good health. Some clones in this sample may be carry-over from other donors' samples. J is TRBJ2-3 and V is TRBV4-3, with D tentatively TRBD2 (6 bases). Sequences were obtained from naive CD8+ T cells from PBMCs. The CDR3 bases are TGCGCCAGCAGCCAAGATCACCGCGGGGTCACAGATACGCAGTATTTT. The encoded protein is CASSQDHRGVTDTQYF.